This is a list of T cell receptor beta chains from one sample in a study of Tregs in tolerant kidney transplant recipients. Generated by immunoSEQ multiplex PCR, the TCRdb table keeps only in-frame clones and is missing some. The profile shows 60,000 or so clones, around four fifths of them singletons. The specimen was CD4+ T cells from blood. Source of these receptors: a human donor in good health. The CDR3 runs from the conserved cysteine through the conserved F or W. D genes are given only for firm matches. Rows give clone size only sometimes, using once, few, many, or a class for an expanded clone.

d_call: .
v_call: TRBV29-1
cdr3_length: 14
j_call: TRBJ2-5
clone_size: .
cdr3_aa: CSVAFGGALETQYF
cdr3_nt: TGCAGCGTTGCTTTTGGGGGGGCCCTGGAGACCCAGTACTTC

d_call: TRBD1
v_call: TRBV19
cdr3_length: 16
j_call: TRBJ1-2
clone_size: .
cdr3_aa: CASSTLTGGEAYGYTF
cdr3_nt: TGTGCCAGTAGTACCCTGACAGGGGGCGAGGCCTATGGCTACACCTTC

d_call: .
v_call: TRBV5-1
cdr3_length: 13
j_call: TRBJ2-2
clone_size: .
cdr3_aa: CASSPVGAGELFF
cdr3_nt: TGCGCCAGCAGCCCCGTAGGAGCCGGGGAGCTGTTTTTT

d_call: .
v_call: TRBV5-8
cdr3_length: 15
j_call: TRBJ1-6
clone_size: .
cdr3_aa: CASSGGTHSSSPLHF
cdr3_nt: TGTGCCAGCAGCGGCGGGACACACAGCTCCTCACCCCTCCACTTT

d_call: .
v_call: TRBV7-9
cdr3_length: 15
j_call: TRBJ2-2
clone_size: .
cdr3_aa: CASSPGTKVTGELFF
cdr3_nt: TGTGCCAGCAGCCCCGGGACCAAAGTCACCGGGGAGCTGTTTTTT

d_call: .
v_call: TRBV19
cdr3_length: 13
j_call: TRBJ1-2
clone_size: .
cdr3_aa: CATSWAGPYVYTF
cdr3_nt: TGTGCCACTAGTTGGGCGGGTCCTTACGTCTACACCTTC

d_call: TRBD2
v_call: TRBV18
cdr3_length: 15
j_call: TRBJ2-3
clone_size: .
cdr3_aa: CASGVLAGVLDTQYF
cdr3_nt: TGTGCCAGCGGAGTACTAGCGGGGGTATTAGATACGCAGTATTTT

d_call: TRBD1
v_call: TRBV30
cdr3_length: 14
j_call: TRBJ1-2
clone_size: .
cdr3_aa: CAWRATGGAEGYTF
cdr3_nt: TGTGCCTGGAGGGCTACAGGGGGCGCGGAGGGCTACACCTTC

d_call: .
v_call: TRBV9
cdr3_length: 9
j_call: TRBJ2-7
clone_size: .
cdr3_aa: CASSFTGYF
cdr3_nt: TGTGCCAGCAGTTTCACGGGGTACTTC

d_call: .
v_call: TRBV28
cdr3_length: 13
j_call: TRBJ1-2
clone_size: .
cdr3_aa: CASTPLGRYGYTF
cdr3_nt: TGTGCCAGCACCCCTCTAGGACGTTATGGCTACACCTTC

d_call: TRBD2
v_call: TRBV28
cdr3_length: 13
j_call: TRBJ2-3
clone_size: .
cdr3_aa: CASLTSGTDTQYF
cdr3_nt: TGTGCCAGCCTCACTAGCGGCACAGATACGCAGTATTTT

d_call: TRBD1
v_call: TRBV9
cdr3_length: 15
j_call: TRBJ1-1
clone_size: .
cdr3_aa: CASSVEGQGFGEAFF
cdr3_nt: TGTGCCAGCAGCGTTGAGGGACAGGGGTTCGGCGAAGCTTTCTTT

d_call: .
v_call: TRBV5-1
cdr3_length: 14
j_call: TRBJ1-6
clone_size: .
cdr3_aa: CASSLGGGDSPLHF
cdr3_nt: TGCGCCAGCAGCTTGGGAGGGGGAGATTCACCCCTCCACTTT

d_call: TRBD2
v_call: TRBV28
cdr3_length: 15
j_call: TRBJ2-1
clone_size: .
cdr3_aa: CASSLWGGMVNEQFF
cdr3_nt: TGTGCCAGCAGTTTATGGGGAGGGATGGTCAATGAGCAGTTCTTC

d_call: .
v_call: TRBV6-5
cdr3_length: 14
j_call: TRBJ1-3
clone_size: .
cdr3_aa: CASSYGNSGNTIYF
cdr3_nt: TGTGCCAGCAGTTACGGCAACTCTGGAAACACCATATATTTT

d_call: TRBD2
v_call: TRBV19
cdr3_length: 15
j_call: TRBJ2-1
clone_size: .
cdr3_aa: CASSIRLAGGNEQFF
cdr3_nt: TGTGCCAGTAGTATACGTCTAGCGGGGGGCAATGAGCAGTTCTTC

d_call: TRBD2
v_call: TRBV5-1
cdr3_length: 16
j_call: TRBJ2-1
clone_size: .
cdr3_aa: CASSSTSGLANNEQFF
cdr3_nt: TGCGCCAGCAGCTCCACCTCGGGACTAGCTAACAATGAGCAGTTCTTC

d_call: .
v_call: TRBV11-3
cdr3_length: 11
j_call: TRBJ1-1
clone_size: .
cdr3_aa: CASSLESEAFF
cdr3_nt: TGTGCCAGCAGCTTAGAATCCGAAGCTTTCTTT

d_call: TRBD2
v_call: TRBV7-8
cdr3_length: 15
j_call: TRBJ2-7
clone_size: .
cdr3_aa: CASSPGLAGPFGWYF
cdr3_nt: TGTGCCAGCAGCCCAGGACTAGCGGGTCCCTTTGGGTGGTACTTC

d_call: .
v_call: TRBV18
cdr3_length: 10
j_call: TRBJ1-1
clone_size: many
cdr3_aa: CASSSFEAFF
cdr3_nt: TGTGCCAGCTCATCCTTTGAAGCTTTCTTT

d_call: .
v_call: TRBV5-4
cdr3_length: 14
j_call: TRBJ2-2
clone_size: .
cdr3_aa: CASSLGQSTGELFF
cdr3_nt: TGTGCCAGCAGCTTAGGACAGAGCACCGGGGAGCTGTTTTTT

d_call: .
v_call: TRBV4-1
cdr3_length: 14
j_call: TRBJ2-5
clone_size: few
cdr3_aa: CASRKGVNQETQYF
cdr3_nt: TGCGCCAGCAGGAAGGGGGTGAATCAAGAGACCCAGTACTTC

d_call: TRBD1
v_call: TRBV6-1
cdr3_length: 15
j_call: TRBJ2-7
clone_size: .
cdr3_aa: CASSEPAGGKYEQYF
cdr3_nt: TGTGCCAGCAGTGAACCGGCAGGGGGCAAATACGAGCAGTACTTC

d_call: .
v_call: TRBV28
cdr3_length: 15
j_call: TRBJ2-6
clone_size: .
cdr3_aa: CASSQQGSGANVLTF
cdr3_nt: TGTGCCAGCAGTCAGCAGGGGTCTGGGGCCAACGTCCTGACTTTC

d_call: .
v_call: TRBV6-5
cdr3_length: 15
j_call: TRBJ2-7
clone_size: .
cdr3_aa: CASRGMRGSSYEQYF
cdr3_nt: TGTGCCAGCAGAGGCATGCGAGGATCATCCTACGAGCAGTACTTC

d_call: .
v_call: TRBV14
cdr3_length: 15
j_call: TRBJ2-1
clone_size: .
cdr3_aa: CASSQTGPLYNEQFF
cdr3_nt: TGTGCCAGCAGCCAAACGGGGCCACTGTACAATGAGCAGTTCTTC

d_call: .
v_call: TRBV7-3
cdr3_length: 15
j_call: TRBJ2-1
clone_size: .
cdr3_aa: CASSLNAQGFGEQFF
cdr3_nt: TGTGCCAGCAGCTTAAATGCGCAGGGGTTCGGTGAGCAGTTCTTC

d_call: .
v_call: TRBV6-5
cdr3_length: 13
j_call: TRBJ1-3
clone_size: .
cdr3_aa: CASFRSYGNTIYF
cdr3_nt: TGTGCCAGCTTCAGGAGTTATGGGAACACCATATATTTT

d_call: .
v_call: TRBV7-2
cdr3_length: 13
j_call: TRBJ2-1
clone_size: .
cdr3_aa: CASSRDPIGVQFF
cdr3_nt: TGTGCCAGCAGCCGCGACCCAATAGGGGTCCAGTTCTTC

d_call: TRBD1
v_call: TRBV6-1
cdr3_length: 14
j_call: TRBJ1-2
clone_size: .
cdr3_aa: CASIDRGGSYGYTF
cdr3_nt: TGTGCCAGCATCGACAGGGGGGGAAGCTATGGCTACACCTTC

d_call: .
v_call: TRBV11-1
cdr3_length: 15
j_call: TRBJ2-7
clone_size: .
cdr3_aa: CASSLLGPVSYEQYF
cdr3_nt: TGTGCCAGCAGCTTACTCGGGCCCGTCTCCTACGAGCAGTACTTC

d_call: .
v_call: TRBV27
cdr3_length: 17
j_call: TRBJ1-2
clone_size: .
cdr3_aa: CASSLYGDGLFRYGYTF
cdr3_nt: TGTGCCAGCAGTTTATACGGTGACGGTCTGTTCCGCTATGGCTACACCTTC

d_call: .
v_call: TRBV2
cdr3_length: 14
j_call: TRBJ2-5
clone_size: .
cdr3_aa: CASSSGRGAETQYF
cdr3_nt: TGTGCCAGCAGTAGCGGTCGGGGGGCGGAGACCCAGTACTTC

d_call: TRBD1
v_call: TRBV13
cdr3_length: 15
j_call: TRBJ2-3
clone_size: .
cdr3_aa: CASSSRDRGTDTQYF
cdr3_nt: TGTGCCAGCAGCTCCCGGGACAGGGGCACAGATACGCAGTATTTT

d_call: TRBD1
v_call: TRBV30
cdr3_length: 16
j_call: TRBJ1-1
clone_size: few
cdr3_aa: CAWSVGGSLPNTEAFF
cdr3_nt: TGTGCCTGGAGTGTAGGGGGCTCGCTACCAAACACTGAAGCTTTCTTT

d_call: .
v_call: TRBV14
cdr3_length: 16
j_call: TRBJ2-7
clone_size: .
cdr3_aa: CASSQDELTFTYEQYF
cdr3_nt: TGTGCCAGCAGCCAAGATGAGCTGACTTTTACCTACGAGCAGTACTTC

d_call: TRBD1
v_call: TRBV5-3
cdr3_length: 12
j_call: TRBJ1-5
clone_size: few
cdr3_aa: CARSQTGQPQHF
cdr3_nt: TGTGCCAGAAGCCAGACAGGGCAGCCCCAGCATTTT

d_call: .
v_call: TRBV6-6
cdr3_length: 13
j_call: TRBJ1-1
clone_size: .
cdr3_aa: CASSTGSPTEAFF
cdr3_nt: TGTGCCAGCAGTACAGGGTCGCCGACTGAAGCTTTCTTT

d_call: .
v_call: TRBV6-1
cdr3_length: 11
j_call: TRBJ2-1
clone_size: .
cdr3_aa: CASQRYNEQFF
cdr3_nt: TGTGCCAGCCAGAGGTACAATGAGCAGTTCTTC

d_call: TRBD1
v_call: TRBV2
cdr3_length: 15
j_call: TRBJ1-5
clone_size: .
cdr3_aa: CASRKGQAGNQPQHF
cdr3_nt: TGTGCCAGCAGGAAGGGACAGGCAGGCAATCAGCCCCAGCATTTT

d_call: .
v_call: TRBV4-2
cdr3_length: 15
j_call: TRBJ2-7
clone_size: .
cdr3_aa: CASSRELGSTTEQYF
cdr3_nt: TGTGCCAGCAGCCGAGAGCTAGGGTCTACCACCGAGCAGTACTTC

d_call: .
v_call: TRBV10-1
cdr3_length: 15
j_call: TRBJ2-3
clone_size: .
cdr3_aa: CASSRRDIDADTQYF
cdr3_nt: TGCGCCAGCAGTAGGCGGGATATAGACGCAGATACGCAGTATTTT

d_call: TRBD2
v_call: TRBV4-2
cdr3_length: 17
j_call: TRBJ2-3
clone_size: .
cdr3_aa: CASSQEGLALITDTQYF
cdr3_nt: TGTGCCAGCAGCCAAGAGGGACTAGCGCTAATAACAGATACGCAGTATTTT

d_call: .
v_call: TRBV5-1
cdr3_length: 18
j_call: TRBJ2-3
clone_size: .
cdr3_aa: CASTHALSGTTFTDTQYF
cdr3_nt: TGCGCCAGCACCCACGCGTTGTCAGGAACGACTTTCACAGATACGCAGTATTTT

d_call: TRBD2
v_call: TRBV7-6
cdr3_length: 15
j_call: TRBJ2-7
clone_size: .
cdr3_aa: CASSLGGGGAGEQYF
cdr3_nt: TGTGCCAGCAGCTTAGGAGGCGGGGGGGCCGGGGAGCAGTACTTC

d_call: .
v_call: TRBV10-1
cdr3_length: 9
j_call: TRBJ2-3
clone_size: .
cdr3_aa: CASTDTQYF
cdr3_nt: TGCGCCAGCACAGATACGCAGTATTTT

d_call: .
v_call: TRBV5-1
cdr3_length: 15
j_call: TRBJ1-5
clone_size: .
cdr3_aa: CASSLIPGQYQPQHF
cdr3_nt: TGCGCCAGCAGCTTAATACCGGGACAATATCAGCCCCAGCATTTT

d_call: .
v_call: TRBV5-1
cdr3_length: 14
j_call: TRBJ2-7
clone_size: few
cdr3_aa: CASSLGQSSYEQYF
cdr3_nt: TGCGCCAGCAGCTTGGGGCAGAGCTCCTACGAGCAGTACTTC

d_call: .
v_call: TRBV6-5
cdr3_length: 14
j_call: TRBJ1-6
clone_size: .
cdr3_aa: CASSAGPYNSPLHF
cdr3_nt: TGTGCCAGCAGTGCTGGGCCTTATAATTCACCCCTCCACTTT

d_call: .
v_call: TRBV7-9
cdr3_length: 13
j_call: TRBJ2-4
clone_size: .
cdr3_aa: CASSLEMGYIQYF
cdr3_nt: TGTGCCAGCAGCTTAGAGATGGGATACATTCAGTACTTC

d_call: .
v_call: TRBV4-2
cdr3_length: 15
j_call: TRBJ1-2
clone_size: .
cdr3_aa: CASSQGPGQTYGYTF
cdr3_nt: TGTGCCAGCAGCCAAGGCCCCGGACAGACCTATGGCTACACCTTC

d_call: .
v_call: TRBV19
cdr3_length: 15
j_call: TRBJ1-5
clone_size: few
cdr3_aa: CASSPQWGLGQPQHF
cdr3_nt: TGTGCCAGTAGCCCACAGTGGGGTCTAGGACAGCCCCAGCATTTT

d_call: .
v_call: TRBV29-1
cdr3_length: 12
j_call: TRBJ2-5
clone_size: .
cdr3_aa: CSVDLRGETQYF
cdr3_nt: TGCAGCGTTGATTTGCGTGGGGAGACCCAGTACTTC

d_call: .
v_call: TRBV2
cdr3_length: 19
j_call: TRBJ2-1
clone_size: once
cdr3_aa: CASSEALPHGAPSYNEQFF
cdr3_nt: TGTGCCAGCAGTGAAGCGCTTCCCCACGGGGCCCCCTCCTACAATGAGCAGTTCTTC

d_call: .
v_call: TRBV13
cdr3_length: 13
j_call: TRBJ2-1
clone_size: .
cdr3_aa: CASSLTQGDEQFF
cdr3_nt: TGTGCCAGCAGCCTGACGCAGGGTGATGAGCAGTTCTTC

d_call: TRBD2
v_call: TRBV5-8
cdr3_length: 14
j_call: TRBJ2-5
clone_size: once
cdr3_aa: CASSPGTTQETQYF
cdr3_nt: TGTGCCAGCAGCCCGGGGACTACCCAAGAGACCCAGTACTTC